The clone carrying this T cell receptor beta chain was recorded a few times. What it recognizes is unknown. The data are from a study of blood T cells in healthy people across ages. A J-beta primer mix and a sample-barcoded 5' primer were used in a second PCR of about 7 to 12 cycles. A template-switch adaptor containing 12 random nucleotides labeled each cDNA molecule. TCRdb re-analysed the 5' RACE reads in MiXCR, keeping a single row per CDR3 protein. This sample carries some 1 million distinct CDR3 sequences, less than 50% of them seen once, and the ten largest clones take approximately 20%. Deletions cut 0 bases from V and 5 bases from J, with 11 bases between. Germline loops: CDR1 DFQATT, CDR2 SNEGSKA (reference sequence). The CDR3 extends over 14 amino acids. Each donor gave approximately 9.7 milliliters of peripheral blood. Study-wide results and limits: Age advanced and TCR beta diversity per million T cells fell, roughly linearly. Diversity estimated from one million T cells was considered an underestimate.

The receptor was derived from a woman aged 60-75 years in good health. The sample taken for sequencing was blood. The gene calls are TRBV20-1 and TRBJ2-1; D perhaps matches TRBD1 (5 bases). The DNA for the CDR3 is TGCAGTGCTAGAGATACTGGACACCACAATGAGCAGTTCTTC. Its protein product is CSARDTGHHNEQFF.